Reported below is one TCR beta chain. This sample was taken from a study of OX40 agonist ivuxolimab in advanced cancers. The germline V gene has CDR1 SGHNT and CDR2 YYREEE (reference sequence). Trimming left V 2 bases short and J 1 base short, with 18 bases between. This CDR3 contains 17 residues. Data came from immunoSEQ multiplex PCR; TCRdb stores just in-frame clones and leaves some out. This table has about 100,000 clones, 80% to 90% appearing once. The sequence was collected from an adult with an advanced solid tumor such as melanoma, head and neck, liver or kidney cancer. This chain uses TRBV5-4 with TRBJ1-1, with D maybe TRBD1 (5 bases). The specimen was CD4+ or CD8+ T cells sorted from blood, collected in a trial of the OX40 agonist ivuxolimab. The CDR3 coding sequence is TGTGCCAGCAGCTTTGGGGGGAATCCGGCCTCGAACACTGAAGCTTTCTTT. Its translation: CASSFGGNPASNTEAFF.